What follows describes a single T cell receptor (beta chain). The antigen is undetermined. The data were obtained in a study of vaccination effects on CD4 cells after COVID-19. A roughly 11-day culture period preceded the isolation of CD4+ T cells. The data were produced by immunoSEQ multiplex PCR, yet TCRdb's version contains in-frame clones alone and is incomplete. The repertoire holds tens of thousands of clones, roughly 75% seen once, with roughly 11% in the top ten. The CDR3 runs 13 residues. Germline loops: CDR1 KGHDR, CDR2 SFDVKD. V was shortened by 9 bases and J by 0 bases, with 9 bases between the two germline ends.

The sample in question was CD4+ T cells from PBMCs cultured without peptide, obtained before COVID-19 vaccination. The receptor's source is a human donor who received a COVID-19 vaccine. The chain links TRBV24-1 to TRBJ2-3, with D possibly being TRBD2 (5 bases). CDR3 residues: CATRGGSTDTQYF. The DNA for the CDR3 is TGTGCCACCCGCGGAGGAAGCACAGATACGCAGTATTTT.